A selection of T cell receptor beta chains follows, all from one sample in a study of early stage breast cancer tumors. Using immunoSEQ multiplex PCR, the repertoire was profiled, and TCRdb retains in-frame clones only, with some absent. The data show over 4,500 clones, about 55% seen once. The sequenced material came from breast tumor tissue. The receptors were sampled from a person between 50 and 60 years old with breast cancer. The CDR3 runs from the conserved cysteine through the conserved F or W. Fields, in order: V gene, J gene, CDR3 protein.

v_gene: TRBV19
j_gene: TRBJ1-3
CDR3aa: CASSIGLSGNTIYF

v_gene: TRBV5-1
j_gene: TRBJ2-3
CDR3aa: CASSSNRDVRTDTQYF

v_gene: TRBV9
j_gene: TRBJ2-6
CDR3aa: CASSGRVAGANVLTF

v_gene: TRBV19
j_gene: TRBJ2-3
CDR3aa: CASSSGGTVSATDTQYF

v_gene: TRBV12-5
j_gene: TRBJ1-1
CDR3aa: CASGLGLGFGQVNTEAFF

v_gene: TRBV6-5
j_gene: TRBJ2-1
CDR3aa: CASSLGQGGQFF

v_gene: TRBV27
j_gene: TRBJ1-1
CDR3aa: CASSFPGLGAFF

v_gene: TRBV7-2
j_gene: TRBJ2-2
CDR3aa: CASSLASGVGGELFF

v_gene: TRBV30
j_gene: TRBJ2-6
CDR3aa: CAWEIGNSGANVLTF

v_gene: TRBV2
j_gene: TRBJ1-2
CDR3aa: CASVTGLNYGYTF

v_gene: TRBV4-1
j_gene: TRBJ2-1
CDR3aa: CASSQGFASGRLNEQFF

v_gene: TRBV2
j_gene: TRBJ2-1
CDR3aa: CASRALAGTYNEQFF

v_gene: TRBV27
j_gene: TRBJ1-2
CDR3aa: CASSLGGVQPGYTF

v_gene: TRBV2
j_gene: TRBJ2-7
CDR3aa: CASRDSPYEQYF

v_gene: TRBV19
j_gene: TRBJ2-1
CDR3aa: CASSSLDRVDNEQFF

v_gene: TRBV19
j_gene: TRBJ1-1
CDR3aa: CAASRGGADTEAFF

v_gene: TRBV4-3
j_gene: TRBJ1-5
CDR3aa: CASSQHTSNQPQHF

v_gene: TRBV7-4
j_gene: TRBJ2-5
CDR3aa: CASSCSLAQETQYF

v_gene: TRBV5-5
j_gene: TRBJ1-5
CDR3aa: CASSLQGRGHGQPQHF

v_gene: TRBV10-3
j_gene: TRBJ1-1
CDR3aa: CAISGEGWAEAFF

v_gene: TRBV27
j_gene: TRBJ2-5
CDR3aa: CASSLSGGRAGETQYF

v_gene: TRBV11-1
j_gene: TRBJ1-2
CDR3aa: CASSLDPGQGPSGYTF

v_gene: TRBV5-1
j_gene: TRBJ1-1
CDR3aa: CASSPSDRTMNTEAFF